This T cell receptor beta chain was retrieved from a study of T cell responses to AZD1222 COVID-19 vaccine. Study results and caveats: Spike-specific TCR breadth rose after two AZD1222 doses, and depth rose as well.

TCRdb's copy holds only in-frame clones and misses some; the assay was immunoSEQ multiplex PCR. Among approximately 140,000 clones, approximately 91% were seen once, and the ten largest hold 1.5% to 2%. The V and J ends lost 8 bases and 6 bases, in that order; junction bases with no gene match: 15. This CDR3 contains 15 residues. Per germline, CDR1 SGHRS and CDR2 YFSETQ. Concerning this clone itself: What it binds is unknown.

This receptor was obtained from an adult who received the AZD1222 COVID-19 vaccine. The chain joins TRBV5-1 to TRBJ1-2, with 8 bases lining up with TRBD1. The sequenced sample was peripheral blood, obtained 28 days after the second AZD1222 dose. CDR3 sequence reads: CASRTGGQGVHGYTF. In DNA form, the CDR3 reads TGCGCCAGTAGAACCGGTGGACAGGGAGTTCATGGCTACACCTTC.